The 3 T cell receptor beta chains below were found in one sample sequenced in a study of HIV-infected children after antiretroviral therapy interruption. The TCR library was built from RNA with a 3' RACE protocol and unique molecular identifiers. TCRdb analysed the 3' RACE reads with MiXCR anew, one entry per CDR3 protein. The sample has about 40,000 distinct CDR3 sequences, about 7% seen once; the top ten hold around 1%. Specified treatment: PENTA 11 planned treatment interruption arm or continuous ART arm. The input for sequencing was CD45RA+ CD4+ T cells from PBMCs, pooled from several time points, taken from a donor given antiretroviral therapy, either interrupted or continuous. The subset denotes: naive CD4+ CD45RA+ CD45RO- T cells. These receptors originate from a pool of human donors with HIV.

This chain connects TRBV18 to TRBJ1-4, with D uncertain. V lost 4 bases to trimming and J lost 7 bases, with 10 bases between them. CDR3 size: 13 residues. Germline values: CDR1 KGHSH, CDR2 LQKENI. The DNA for the CDR3 is TGTGCCAGCTCACGGGATATTAGTGAAAAACTGTTTTTT. The encoded protein is CASSRDISEKLFF.

This clonotype was seen at least ten times. The gene calls are TRBV6-6 and TRBJ1-1; tentative D call: TRBD1 (5 bases). V was cut by 10 bases and J by 6 bases, with 21 bases left in between. CDR3 length: 14 amino acids. CDR1 is MNHNY, CDR2 SVGAGI, per germline (reference sequence). CDR3 DNA sequence: TGTGCCATCGCTTCGGGGGGGGATCCGCCTGAAGCTTTCTTT. Its protein is CAIASGGDPPEAFF.

In this sample, this clonotype turned up many times. The chain is built from TRBV4-1 and TRBJ2-1, with 8 positions matching TRBD2. Trimming took 4 bases from V and 7 from J; bases not matched to a gene: 6. Germline CDR1 and CDR2: MGHRA and YSYEKL. The CDR3 runs 14 residues. CDR3 amino acids: CASSPGLGPNEQFF. The CDR3 DNA reads as TGCGCCAGCAGCCCGGGACTAGGGCCGAATGAGCAGTTCTTC.